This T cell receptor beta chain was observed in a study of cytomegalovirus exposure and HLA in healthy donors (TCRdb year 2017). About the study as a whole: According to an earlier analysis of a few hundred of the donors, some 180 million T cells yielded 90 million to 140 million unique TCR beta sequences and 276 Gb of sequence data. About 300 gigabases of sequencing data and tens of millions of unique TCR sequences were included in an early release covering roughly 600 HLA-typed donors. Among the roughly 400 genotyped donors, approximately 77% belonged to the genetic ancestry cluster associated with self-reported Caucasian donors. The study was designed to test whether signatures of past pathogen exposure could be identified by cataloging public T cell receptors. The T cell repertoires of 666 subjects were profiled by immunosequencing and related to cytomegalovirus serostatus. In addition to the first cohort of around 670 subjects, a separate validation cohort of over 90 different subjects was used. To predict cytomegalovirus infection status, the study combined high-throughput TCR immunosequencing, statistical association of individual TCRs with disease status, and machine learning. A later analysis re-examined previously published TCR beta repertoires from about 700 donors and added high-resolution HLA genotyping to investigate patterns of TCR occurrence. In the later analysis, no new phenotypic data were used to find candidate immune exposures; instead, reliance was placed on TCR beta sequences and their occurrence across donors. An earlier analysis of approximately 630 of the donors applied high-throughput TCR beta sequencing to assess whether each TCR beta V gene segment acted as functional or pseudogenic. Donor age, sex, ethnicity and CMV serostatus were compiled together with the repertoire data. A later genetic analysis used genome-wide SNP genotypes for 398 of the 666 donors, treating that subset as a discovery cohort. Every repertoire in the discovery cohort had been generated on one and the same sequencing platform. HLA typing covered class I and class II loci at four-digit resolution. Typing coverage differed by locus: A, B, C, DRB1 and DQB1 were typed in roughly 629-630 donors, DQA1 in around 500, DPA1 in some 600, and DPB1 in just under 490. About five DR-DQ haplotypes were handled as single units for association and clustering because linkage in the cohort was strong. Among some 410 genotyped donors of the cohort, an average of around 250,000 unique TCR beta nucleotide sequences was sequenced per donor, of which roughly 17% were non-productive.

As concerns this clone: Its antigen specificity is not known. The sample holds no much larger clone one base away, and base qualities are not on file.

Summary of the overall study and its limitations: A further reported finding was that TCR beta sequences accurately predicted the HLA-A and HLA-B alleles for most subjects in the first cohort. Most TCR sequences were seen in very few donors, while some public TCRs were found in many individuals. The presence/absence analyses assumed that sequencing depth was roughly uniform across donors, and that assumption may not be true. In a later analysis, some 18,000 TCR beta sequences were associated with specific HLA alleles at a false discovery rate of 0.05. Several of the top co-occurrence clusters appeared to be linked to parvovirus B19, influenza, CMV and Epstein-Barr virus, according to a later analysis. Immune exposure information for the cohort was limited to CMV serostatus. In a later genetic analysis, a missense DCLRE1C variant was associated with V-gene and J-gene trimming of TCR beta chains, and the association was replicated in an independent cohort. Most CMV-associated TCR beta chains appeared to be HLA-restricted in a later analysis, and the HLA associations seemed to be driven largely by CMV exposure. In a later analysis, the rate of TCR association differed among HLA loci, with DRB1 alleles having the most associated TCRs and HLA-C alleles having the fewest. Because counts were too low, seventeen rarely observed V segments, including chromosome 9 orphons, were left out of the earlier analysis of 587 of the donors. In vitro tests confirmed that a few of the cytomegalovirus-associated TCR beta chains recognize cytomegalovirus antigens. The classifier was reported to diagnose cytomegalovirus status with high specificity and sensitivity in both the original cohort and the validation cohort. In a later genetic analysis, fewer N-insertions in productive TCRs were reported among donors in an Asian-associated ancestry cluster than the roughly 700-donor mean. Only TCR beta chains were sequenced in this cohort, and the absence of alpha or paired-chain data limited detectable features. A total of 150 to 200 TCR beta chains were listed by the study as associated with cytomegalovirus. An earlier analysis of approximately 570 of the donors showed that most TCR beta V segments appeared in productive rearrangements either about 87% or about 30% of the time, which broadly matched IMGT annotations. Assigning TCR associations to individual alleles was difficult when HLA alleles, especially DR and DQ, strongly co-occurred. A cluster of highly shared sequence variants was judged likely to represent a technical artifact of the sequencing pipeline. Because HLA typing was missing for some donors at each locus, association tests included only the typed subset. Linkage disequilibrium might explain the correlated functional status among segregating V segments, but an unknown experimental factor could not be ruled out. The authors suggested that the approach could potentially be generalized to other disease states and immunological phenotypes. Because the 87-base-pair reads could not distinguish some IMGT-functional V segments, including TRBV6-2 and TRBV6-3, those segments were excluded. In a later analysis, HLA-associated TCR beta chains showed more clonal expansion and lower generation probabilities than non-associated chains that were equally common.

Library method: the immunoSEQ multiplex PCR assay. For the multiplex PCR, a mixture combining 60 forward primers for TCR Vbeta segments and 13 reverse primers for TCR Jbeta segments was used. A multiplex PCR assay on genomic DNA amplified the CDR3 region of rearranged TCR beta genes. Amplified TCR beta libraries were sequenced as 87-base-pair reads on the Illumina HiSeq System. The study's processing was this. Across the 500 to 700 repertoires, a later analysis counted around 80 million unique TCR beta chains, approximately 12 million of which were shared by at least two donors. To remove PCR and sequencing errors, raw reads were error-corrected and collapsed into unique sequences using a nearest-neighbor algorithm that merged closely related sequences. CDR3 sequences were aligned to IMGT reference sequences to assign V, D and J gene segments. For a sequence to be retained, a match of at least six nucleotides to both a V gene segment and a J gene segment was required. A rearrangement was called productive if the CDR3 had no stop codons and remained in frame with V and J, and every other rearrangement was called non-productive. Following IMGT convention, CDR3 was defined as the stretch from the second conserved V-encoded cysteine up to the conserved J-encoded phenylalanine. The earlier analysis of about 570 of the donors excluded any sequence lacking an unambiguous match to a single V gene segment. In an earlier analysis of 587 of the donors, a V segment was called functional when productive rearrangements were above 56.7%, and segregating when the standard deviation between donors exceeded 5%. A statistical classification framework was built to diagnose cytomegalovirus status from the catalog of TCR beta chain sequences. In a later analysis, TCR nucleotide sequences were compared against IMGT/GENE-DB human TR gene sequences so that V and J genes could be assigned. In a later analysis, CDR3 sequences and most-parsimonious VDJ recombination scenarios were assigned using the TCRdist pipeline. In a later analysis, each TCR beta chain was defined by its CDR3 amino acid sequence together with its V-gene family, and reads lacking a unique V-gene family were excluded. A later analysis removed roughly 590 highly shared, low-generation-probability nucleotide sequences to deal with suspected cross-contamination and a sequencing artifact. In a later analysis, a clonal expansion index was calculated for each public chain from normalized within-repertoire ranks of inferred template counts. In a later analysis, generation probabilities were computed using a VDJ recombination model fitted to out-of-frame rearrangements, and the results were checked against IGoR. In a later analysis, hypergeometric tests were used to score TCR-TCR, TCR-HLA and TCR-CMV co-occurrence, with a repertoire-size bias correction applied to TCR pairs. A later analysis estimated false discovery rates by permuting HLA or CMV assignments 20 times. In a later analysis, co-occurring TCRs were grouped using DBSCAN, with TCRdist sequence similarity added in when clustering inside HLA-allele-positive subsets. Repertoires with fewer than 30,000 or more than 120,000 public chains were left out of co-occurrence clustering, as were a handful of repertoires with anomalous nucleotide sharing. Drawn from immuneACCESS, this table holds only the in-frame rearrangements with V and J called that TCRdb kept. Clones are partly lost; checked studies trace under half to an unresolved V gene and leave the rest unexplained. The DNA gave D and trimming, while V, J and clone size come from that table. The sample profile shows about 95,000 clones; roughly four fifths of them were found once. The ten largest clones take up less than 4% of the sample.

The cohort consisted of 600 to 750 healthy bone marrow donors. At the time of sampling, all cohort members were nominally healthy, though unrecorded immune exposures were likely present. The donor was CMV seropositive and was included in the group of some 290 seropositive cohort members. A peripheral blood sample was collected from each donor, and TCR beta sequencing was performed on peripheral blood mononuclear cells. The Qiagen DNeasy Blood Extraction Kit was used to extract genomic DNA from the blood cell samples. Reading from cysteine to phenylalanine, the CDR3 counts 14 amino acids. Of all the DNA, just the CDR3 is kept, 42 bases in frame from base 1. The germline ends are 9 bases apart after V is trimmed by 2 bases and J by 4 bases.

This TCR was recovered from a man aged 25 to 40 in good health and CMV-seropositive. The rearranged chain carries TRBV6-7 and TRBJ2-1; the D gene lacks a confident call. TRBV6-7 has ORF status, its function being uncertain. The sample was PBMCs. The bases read TGTGCCAGCAGTTACCCTCCGAGTTACAATGAGCAGTTCTTC. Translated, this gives CASSYPPSYNEQFF.